This T cell receptor beta chain was sequenced for a study of OX40 agonist ivuxolimab in advanced cancers. General notes on the study: Ivuxolimab was an agonistic, fully human IgG2 monoclonal antibody directed against OX40 (CD134), a costimulatory receptor. Intravenous ivuxolimab was administered to patients every 2 weeks at six dose levels: 0.01, 0.1, 0.3, 1.5, 3 and 10 mg/kg. Of the roughly 51 patients in dose escalation, approximately 20 had hepatocellular carcinoma, some 15 had melanoma, 9 had renal cell carcinoma and 9 had head and neck cancer. A male proportion of under 85% and a mean age of approximately 55 years, ranging from roughly 23 to 79, were recorded for the dose-escalation cohort. Prior anti-PD-1, anti-PD-L1 or anti-CTLA-4 therapy was permitted, and checkpoint inhibitors had been received by less than 45% of dose-escalation patients. Partial responses occurred in three dose-escalation patients, of whom one had hepatocellular carcinoma and two had cutaneous melanoma. The purpose of peripheral TCRbeta sequencing was to test whether ivuxolimab changed TCR sequence diversity and led to clonal T-cell expansion. The paper covers the monotherapy dose-escalation part of the phase I ivuxolimab trial, which included N of about 56 patients. Study-wide findings and limitations: At doses of 0.1 to 3.0 mg/kg, clonal expansion of both CD4+ and CD8+ T cells in blood was seen between baseline and week 6. Low levels of normalized T-cell clonal expansion were also seen in some patients who did not respond. The antigen specificity of the clonally expanded peripheral T cells was not determined. In the 0.1-3.0 mg/kg groups, partial responders were among the patients with the lowest normalized peripheral clonal expansion, particularly in CD8+ T cells. On average, CD8+ T cells showed more expanded clones than CD4+ T cells after ivuxolimab.

This clone showed up just once. This clone's antigen is unknown. Per-base quality was not reported, and no clone a single base away is much larger than it. Genomic DNA was isolated from the sorted cells so that the TCRbeta CDR3 region could be sequenced. The immunoSEQ Assay was used to sequence the TCRbeta CDR3 regions. As stored in TCRdb, this immuneACCESS dataset retains in-frame rearrangements with V and J assigned. A fraction of the clones does not appear; measured against another copy, unresolved V genes explain less than half of the discrepancy, and the remainder lacks a known reason. Present in this sample are 80,000 to 100,000 clones, about 87% of which were seen just once. The ten largest account for roughly 0.84% of the sample. From the germline V gene, CDR1 is LGHNA and CDR2 is YNFKEQ. From its cysteine to its phenylalanine, the CDR3 spans 16 amino acids. The entry retains the CDR3 DNA only, 48 bases that are in frame from base 1. V and J lose 5 bases and 3 bases, and a span of 20 bases separates them.

Patients with autoimmune disease history or receiving systemic immunosuppression were excluded from the trial. Peripheral blood for TCR sequencing was collected from all dose cohorts at baseline, on cycle 4 day 1, and on cycle 7 day 1. The samples were drawn from a first-in-human, open-label, multicenter phase I dose-escalation trial of ivuxolimab. Adults with locally advanced or metastatic head and neck squamous cell, hepatocellular, melanoma or renal cell carcinoma were enrolled in the trial. CD4+ and CD8+ T cells were sorted separately from peripheral blood before TCR sequencing. This TCR was recovered from an adult with an advanced solid tumor such as melanoma, head and neck, liver or kidney cancer. The V and J segments used are TRBV4-2 and TRBJ2-7; the D gene is perhaps TRBD1, from 6 matching bases. The source material was CD4+ or CD8+ T cells sorted from blood, sampled in a trial of the OX40 agonist ivuxolimab. The DNA sequence is given as TGTGCCAGCAGCTCCCGAGGGGCTGGGGGCAGCTACGAGCAGTACTTC. Translated, it reads CASSSRGAGGSYEQYF.